A selection of T cell receptor beta chains follows, all from one sample in a study of monozygotic twins with inflammatory bowel disease. TCRdb re-called the 5' RACE reads and catalogs CDR3 proteins one per entry, DNA excluded. The repertoire shows 170,000 or so distinct CDR3 sequences; the top ten hold around 6.8%. Source material: blood. The source is a human donor with ulcerative colitis or Crohn's disease, or a healthy co-twin of an affected twin (not recorded which). CDR3s include the opening cysteine and the closing phenylalanine or tryptophan. Clone size is given for some rows only: seen once, a few or many times, or a class if the clone is expanded.

.	TRBV5-1	TRBJ2-1	CASSLVGEQFF
.	TRBV7-3	TRBJ2-4	CASSRSGGAPQYF
.	TRBV28	TRBJ2-3	CASSGELDTQYF
.	TRBV20-1	TRBJ1-6	CSARERSGVNSPLHF
.	TRBV24-1	TRBJ2-1	CATSGARPGENEQFF
.	TRBV29-1	TRBJ1-2	CSTRTGNLYGYTF
.	TRBV3-1	TRBJ1-1	CASSQVRGGWNTEAFF
.	TRBV20-1	TRBJ1-2	CSATNPSGRGYTF
.	TRBV20-1	TRBJ2-7	CSEQGQSSYEQYF
.	TRBV3-1	TRBJ1-6	CASSQGNGGGSPLHF
.	TRBV5-1	TRBJ2-7	CASSLEHRGYEQYF
.	TRBV7-2	TRBJ2-6	CASSLGGANVLTF
.	TRBV20-1	TRBJ2-1	CSARGTSGIQFF
.	TRBV6-4	TRBJ2-6	CASSDSQNRHSGANVLTF
.	TRBV20-1	TRBJ1-2	CSARELGYYGYTF
.	TRBV7-2	TRBJ1-2	CASTLGQGKGYTF
.	TRBV27	TRBJ1-6	CASSSLLSSYNSPLHF
.	TRBV20-1	TRBJ2-1	CSARDRVAGDYNEQFF
.	TRBV5-1	TRBJ2-1	CASSLAGRRVDEQFF
.	TRBV2	TRBJ1-1	CASMRGGLNTEAFF
.	TRBV9	TRBJ1-2	CASSPWDGTYGYTF
.	TRBV7-2	TRBJ1-2	CASSPQAGTYGYTF
.	TRBV28	TRBJ1-6	CASHDSPTVFNSPLHF
.	TRBV12-3/TRBV12-4	TRBJ2-1	CASRWTSGSSHEQFF
.	TRBV29-1	TRBJ2-7	CSVEENIAGGYYEQYF
.	TRBV20-1	TRBJ2-5	CSASRQGIQETQYF
.	TRBV5-1	TRBJ2-7	CASSLAASGVYEQYF
.	TRBV28	TRBJ2-7	CASSPASYEQYF
.	TRBV5-1	TRBJ2-3	CASSLKVALTDTQYF
.	TRBV5-1	TRBJ1-2	CASSPGQGKRVGYGYTF
.	TRBV12-3/TRBV12-4	TRBJ2-7	CASSQHDFSYEQYF
.	TRBV11-2	TRBJ1-4	CASSPGQGTPENEKLFF
.	TRBV6-1	TRBJ2-1	CASSPSLAGPGYGNEQFF
.	TRBV7-9	TRBJ2-2	CASSHDTRWKNTGELFF
.	TRBV5-1	TRBJ2-7	CASSRGLAGGPFHEQYF
.	TRBV12-3/TRBV12-4	TRBJ1-2	CASSPGTGKYGYTF
medium-sized	TRBV9	TRBJ2-2	CASSVDGTGELFF
.	TRBV7-2	TRBJ1-5	CASSLVWGLNQPQHF
.	TRBV7-6	TRBJ2-7	CASSLGTSSSYEQYF
.	TRBV5-1	TRBJ2-7	CASSFGRGLYEQYF
.	TRBV5-4	TRBJ2-3	CASSYTSTDTQYF
.	TRBV30	TRBJ2-2	CAWSWANTGELFF
.	TRBV5-1	TRBJ2-7	CASSFGSGYSYEQYF
.	TRBV5-1	TRBJ2-3	CASSLEALQDTQYF
.	TRBV20-1	TRBJ2-3	CSASLGTDTQYF
.	TRBV5-4	TRBJ2-1	CASSWTGNEQFF
.	TRBV7-9	TRBJ1-2	CASSLPTGGIGYTF
.	TRBV2	TRBJ1-2	CASRRDSDGYTF
.	TRBV4-3	TRBJ2-7	CASSQGREGPVLEQYF
.	TRBV12-3/TRBV12-4	TRBJ2-5	CASSPGLLGETQYF